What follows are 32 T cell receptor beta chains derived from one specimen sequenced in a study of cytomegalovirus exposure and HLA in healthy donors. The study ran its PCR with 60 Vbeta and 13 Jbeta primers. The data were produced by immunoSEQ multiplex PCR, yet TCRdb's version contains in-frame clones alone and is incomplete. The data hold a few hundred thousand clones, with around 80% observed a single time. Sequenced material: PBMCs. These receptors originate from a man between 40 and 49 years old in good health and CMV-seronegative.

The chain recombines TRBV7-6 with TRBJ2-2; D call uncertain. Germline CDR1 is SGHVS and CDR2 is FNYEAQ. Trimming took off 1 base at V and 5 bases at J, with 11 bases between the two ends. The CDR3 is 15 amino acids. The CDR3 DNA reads TGTGCCAGCAGCTTAGGCAATCAGGTGACCGGGGAGCTGTTTTTT. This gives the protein CASSLGNQVTGELFF.

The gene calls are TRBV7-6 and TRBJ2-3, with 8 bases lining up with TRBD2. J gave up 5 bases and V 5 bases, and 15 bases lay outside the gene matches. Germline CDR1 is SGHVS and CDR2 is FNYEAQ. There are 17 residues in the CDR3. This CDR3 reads CASSPRGRAGGLDTQYF. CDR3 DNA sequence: TGTGCCAGCAGCCCCCGCGGACGGGCGGGAGGTCTAGATACGCAGTATTTT.

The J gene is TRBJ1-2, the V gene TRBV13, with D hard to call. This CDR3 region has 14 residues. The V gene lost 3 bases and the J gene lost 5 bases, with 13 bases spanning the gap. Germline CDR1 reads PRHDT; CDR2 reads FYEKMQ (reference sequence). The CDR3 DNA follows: TGTGCCAGCAGCTTTGCCTCCCTGAGGTATGGCTACACCTTC. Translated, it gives CASSFASLRYGYTF.

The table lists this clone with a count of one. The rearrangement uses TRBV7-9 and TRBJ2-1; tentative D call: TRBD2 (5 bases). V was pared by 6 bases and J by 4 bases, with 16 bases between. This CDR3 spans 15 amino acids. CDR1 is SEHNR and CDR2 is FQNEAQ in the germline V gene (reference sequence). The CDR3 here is CASSPHGDPYNEQFF. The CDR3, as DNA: TGTGCCAGCAGTCCTCACGGGGATCCGTACAATGAGCAGTTCTTC.

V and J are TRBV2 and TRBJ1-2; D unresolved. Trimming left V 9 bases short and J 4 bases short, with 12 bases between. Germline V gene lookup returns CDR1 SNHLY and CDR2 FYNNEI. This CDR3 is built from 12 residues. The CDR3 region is CASKSLLYGYTF. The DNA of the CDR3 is TGTGCCAGTAAGAGTCTTCTCTATGGCTACACCTTC.

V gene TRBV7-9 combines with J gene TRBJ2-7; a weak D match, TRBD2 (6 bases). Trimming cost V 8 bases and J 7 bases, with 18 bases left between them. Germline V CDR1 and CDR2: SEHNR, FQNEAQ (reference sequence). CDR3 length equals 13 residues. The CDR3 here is CASGGDVPGEQYF. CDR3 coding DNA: TGTGCCAGCGGAGGGGATGTCCCGGGGGAGCAGTACTTC.

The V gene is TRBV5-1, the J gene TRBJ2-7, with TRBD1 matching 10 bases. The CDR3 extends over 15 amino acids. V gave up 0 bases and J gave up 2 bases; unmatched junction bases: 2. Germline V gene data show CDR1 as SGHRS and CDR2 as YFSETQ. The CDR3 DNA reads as TGCGCCAGCAGCTTGGTGGGACAGGGGCCCTACGAGCAGTACTTC. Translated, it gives CASSLVGQGPYEQYF.

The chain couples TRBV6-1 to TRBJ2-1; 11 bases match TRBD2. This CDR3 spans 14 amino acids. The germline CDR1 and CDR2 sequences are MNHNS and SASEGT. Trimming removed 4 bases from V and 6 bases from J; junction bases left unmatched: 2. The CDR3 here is CASSGLAGFNEQFF. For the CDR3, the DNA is TGTGCCAGCAGTGGACTAGCGGGATTCAATGAGCAGTTCTTC.

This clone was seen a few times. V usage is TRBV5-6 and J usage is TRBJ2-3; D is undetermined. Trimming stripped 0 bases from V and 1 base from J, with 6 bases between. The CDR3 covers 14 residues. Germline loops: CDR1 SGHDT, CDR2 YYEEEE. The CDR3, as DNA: TGTGCCAGCAGCTTGGCTCGGGGCACAGATACGCAGTATTTT. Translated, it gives CASSLARGTDTQYF. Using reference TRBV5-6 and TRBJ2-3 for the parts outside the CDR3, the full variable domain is DAGVTQSPTHLIKTRGQQVTLRCSPKSGHDTVSWYQQALGQGPQFIFQYYEEEERQRGNFPDRFSGHQFPNYSSELNVNALLLGDSALYLCASSLARGTDTQYFGPGTRLTVL.

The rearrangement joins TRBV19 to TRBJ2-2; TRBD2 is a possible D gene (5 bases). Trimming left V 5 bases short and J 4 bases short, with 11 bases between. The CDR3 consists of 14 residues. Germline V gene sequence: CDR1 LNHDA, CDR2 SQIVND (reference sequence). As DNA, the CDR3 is TGTGCCAGTAGTGAGGGAACCCTCACCGGGGAGCTGTTTTTT. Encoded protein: CASSEGTLTGELFF.

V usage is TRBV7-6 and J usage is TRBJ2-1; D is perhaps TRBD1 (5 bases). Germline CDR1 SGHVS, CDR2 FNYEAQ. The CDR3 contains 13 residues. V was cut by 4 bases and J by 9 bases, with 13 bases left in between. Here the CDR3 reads CASSSRQRAEQFF. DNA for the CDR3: TGTGCCAGCAGCTCGAGACAGCGCGCTGAGCAGTTCTTC.

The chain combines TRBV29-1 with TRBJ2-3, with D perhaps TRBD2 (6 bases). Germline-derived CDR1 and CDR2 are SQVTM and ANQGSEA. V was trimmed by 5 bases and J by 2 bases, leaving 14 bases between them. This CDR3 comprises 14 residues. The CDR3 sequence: CSVPGSGTTDTQYF. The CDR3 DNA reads TGCAGCGTTCCCGGGAGCGGTACCACAGATACGCAGTATTTT.

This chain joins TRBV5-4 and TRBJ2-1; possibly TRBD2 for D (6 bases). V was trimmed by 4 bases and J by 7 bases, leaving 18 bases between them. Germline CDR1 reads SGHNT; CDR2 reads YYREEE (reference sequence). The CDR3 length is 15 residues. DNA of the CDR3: TGTGCCAGCAGCCGGGGGTCCCCGACTGTTAATGAGCAGTTCTTC. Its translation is CASSRGSPTVNEQFF.

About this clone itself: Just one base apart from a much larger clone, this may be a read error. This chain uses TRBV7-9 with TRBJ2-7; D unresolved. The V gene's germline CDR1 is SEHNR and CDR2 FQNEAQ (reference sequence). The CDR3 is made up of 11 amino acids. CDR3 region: CASSSSFEQYF. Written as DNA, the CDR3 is TGTGCCAGCAGCTCCTCCTTCGAGCAGTACTTC. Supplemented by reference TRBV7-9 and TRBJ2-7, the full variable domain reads DTGVSQNPRHKITKRGQNVTFRCDPISEHNRLYWYRQTLGQGPEFLTYFQNEAQLEKSRLLSDRFSAERPKGSFSTLEIQRTEQGDSAMYLCASSSSFEQYFGPGTRLTVT.

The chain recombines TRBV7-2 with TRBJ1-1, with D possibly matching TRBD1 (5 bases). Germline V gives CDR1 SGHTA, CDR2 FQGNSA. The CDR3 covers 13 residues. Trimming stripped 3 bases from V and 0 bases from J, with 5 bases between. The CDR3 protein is CASSLTVNTEAFF. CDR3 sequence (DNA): TGTGCCAGCAGCTTGACAGTGAACACTGAAGCTTTCTTT. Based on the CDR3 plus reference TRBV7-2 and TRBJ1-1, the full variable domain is GAGVSQSPSNKVTEKGKDVELRCDPISGHTALYWYRQSLGQGLEFLIYFQGNSAPDKSGLPSDRFSAERTGGSVSTLTIQRTQQEDSAVYLCASSLTVNTEAFFGQGTRLTVV.

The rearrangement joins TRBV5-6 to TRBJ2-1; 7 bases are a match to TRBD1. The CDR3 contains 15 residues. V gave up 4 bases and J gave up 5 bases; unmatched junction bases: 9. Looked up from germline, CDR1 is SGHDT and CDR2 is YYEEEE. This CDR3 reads CASSSQGVLDNEQFF. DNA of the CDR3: TGTGCCAGCAGCAGCCAGGGGGTCTTGGACAATGAGCAGTTCTTC. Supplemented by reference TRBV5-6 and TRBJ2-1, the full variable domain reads DAGVTQSPTHLIKTRGQQVTLRCSPKSGHDTVSWYQQALGQGPQFIFQYYEEEERQRGNFPDRFSGHQFPNYSSELNVNALLLGDSALYLCASSSQGVLDNEQFFGPGTRLTVL.

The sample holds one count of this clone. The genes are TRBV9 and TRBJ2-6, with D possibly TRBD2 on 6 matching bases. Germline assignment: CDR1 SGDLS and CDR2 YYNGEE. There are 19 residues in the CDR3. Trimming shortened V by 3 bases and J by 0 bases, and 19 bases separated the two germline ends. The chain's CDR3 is CASSARRRGGGSGANVLTF. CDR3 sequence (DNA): TGTGCCAGCAGCGCCCGGCGGAGGGGAGGCGGCTCTGGGGCCAACGTCCTGACTTTC.

CDR3 sequence: CASSSVPGQTWYTF. The CDR3 DNA is TGTGCCAGCAGTTCAGTACCGGGACAGACTTGGTACACCTTC. The chain is built from TRBV6-4 and TRBJ1-2, with 7 positions matching TRBD1. After removal of 5 bases from V and 11 bases from J, the junction contained 14 bases not matched to a gene. CDR1 MRHNA and CDR2 SNTAGT come from the germline V gene. The CDR3 contains 14 residues.

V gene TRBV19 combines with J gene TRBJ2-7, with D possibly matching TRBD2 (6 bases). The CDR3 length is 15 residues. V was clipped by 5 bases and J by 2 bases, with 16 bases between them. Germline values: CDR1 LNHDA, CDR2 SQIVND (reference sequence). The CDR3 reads CASSDHLAPTYEQYF. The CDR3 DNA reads TGTGCCAGTAGTGACCACCTAGCGCCTACCTACGAGCAGTACTTC.

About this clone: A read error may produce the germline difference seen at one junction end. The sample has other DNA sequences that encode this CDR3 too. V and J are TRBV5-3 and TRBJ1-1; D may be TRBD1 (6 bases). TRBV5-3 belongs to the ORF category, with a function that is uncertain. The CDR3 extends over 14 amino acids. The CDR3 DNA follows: TGTGCTAGAAGCGACCTTGGGGGGGCTCTTGAAGCTTTCTTT. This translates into CARSDLGGALEAFF.

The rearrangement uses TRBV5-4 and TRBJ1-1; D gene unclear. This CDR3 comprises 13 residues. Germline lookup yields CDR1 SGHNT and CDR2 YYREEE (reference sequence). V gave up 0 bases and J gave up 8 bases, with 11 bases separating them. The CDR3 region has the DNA TGTGCCAGCAGCTTGGAGCCCAGGAAGGAAGCTTTCTTT. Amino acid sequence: CASSLEPRKEAFF.

The CDR3: CASRQGRQPQHF. As DNA, the CDR3 is TGTGCCAGCAGACAGGGTCGGCAGCCCCAGCATTTT. The chain carries TRBV2 and TRBJ1-5, with D tentatively TRBD1 (6 bases). The CDR3 runs to 12 residues. V was pared by 6 bases and J by 7 bases, with 10 bases between. Germline-derived CDR1 and CDR2 are SNHLY and FYNNEI.

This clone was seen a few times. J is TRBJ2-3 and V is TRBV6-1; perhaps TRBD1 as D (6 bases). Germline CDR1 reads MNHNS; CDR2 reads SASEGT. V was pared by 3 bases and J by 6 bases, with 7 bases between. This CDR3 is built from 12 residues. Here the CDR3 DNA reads TGTGCCAGCAGTGAGGGGGCGGATACGCAGTATTTT. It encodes CASSEGADTQYF.

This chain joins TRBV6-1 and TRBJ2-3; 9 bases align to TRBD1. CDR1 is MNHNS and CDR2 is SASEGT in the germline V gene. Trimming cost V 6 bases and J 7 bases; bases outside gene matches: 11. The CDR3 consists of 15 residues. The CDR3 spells CASRGGQGQRNTQYF. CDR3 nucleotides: TGTGCCAGCAGGGGGGGACAGGGTCAACGAAATACGCAGTATTTT.

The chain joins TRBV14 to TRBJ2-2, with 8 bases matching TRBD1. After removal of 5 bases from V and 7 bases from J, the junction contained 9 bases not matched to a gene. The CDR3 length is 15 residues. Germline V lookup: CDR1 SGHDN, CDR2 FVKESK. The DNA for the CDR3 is TGTGCCAGCAGCTTCGTTGGGACAGGAGGCGGGGAGCTGTTTTTT. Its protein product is CASSFVGTGGGELFF.

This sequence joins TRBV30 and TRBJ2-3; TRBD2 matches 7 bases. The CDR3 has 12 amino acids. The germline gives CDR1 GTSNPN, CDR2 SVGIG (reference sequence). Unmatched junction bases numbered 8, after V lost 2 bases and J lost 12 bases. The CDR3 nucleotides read TGTGCCTGGAGTTTGGCTAGCGGCCCCCAGTATTTT. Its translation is CAWSLASGPQYF.

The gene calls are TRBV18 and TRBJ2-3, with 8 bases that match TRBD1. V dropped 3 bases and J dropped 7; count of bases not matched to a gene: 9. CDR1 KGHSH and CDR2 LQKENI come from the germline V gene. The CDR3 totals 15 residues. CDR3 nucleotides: TGTGCCAGCTCACCGGGACAGGCGAGCGTAAATACGCAGTATTTT. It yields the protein CASSPGQASVNTQYF.

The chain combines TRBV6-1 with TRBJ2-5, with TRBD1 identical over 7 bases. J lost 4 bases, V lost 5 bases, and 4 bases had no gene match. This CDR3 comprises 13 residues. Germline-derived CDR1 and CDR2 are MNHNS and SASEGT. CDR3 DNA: TGTGCCAGCAGTAGGGACAGTGGAGAGACCCAGTACTTC. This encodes CASSRDSGETQYF.

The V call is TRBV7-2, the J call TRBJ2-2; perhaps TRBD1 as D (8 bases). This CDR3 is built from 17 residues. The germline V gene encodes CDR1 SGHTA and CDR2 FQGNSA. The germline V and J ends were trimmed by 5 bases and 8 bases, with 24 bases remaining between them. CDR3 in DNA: TGTGCCAGCAGCAGACAGGGGCGACTAGCCGGTACAGGGGAGCTGTTTTTT. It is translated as CASSRQGRLAGTGELFF.

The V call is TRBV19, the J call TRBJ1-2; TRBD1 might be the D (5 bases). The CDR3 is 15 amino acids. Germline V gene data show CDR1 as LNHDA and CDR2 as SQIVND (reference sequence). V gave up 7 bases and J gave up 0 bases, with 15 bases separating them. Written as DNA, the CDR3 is TGTGCCAGTACCGGAGGGGACGGAGCTAACTATGGCTACACCTTC. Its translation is CASTGGDGANYGYTF.

CDR3 residues: CASSTSRAGNTIYF. CDR3 nucleotide sequence: TGTGCCAGTAGTACCTCGAGGGCCGGAAACACCATATATTTT. The chain uses TRBV19 and TRBJ1-3; D not resolved. Germline lookup yields CDR1 LNHDA and CDR2 SQIVND (reference sequence). This CDR3 region has 14 residues. V was pared by 4 bases and J by 4 bases, with 11 bases between.

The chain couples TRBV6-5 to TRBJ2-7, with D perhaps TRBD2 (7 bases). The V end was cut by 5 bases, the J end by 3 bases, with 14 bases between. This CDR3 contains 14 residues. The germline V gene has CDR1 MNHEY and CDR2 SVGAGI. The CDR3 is CASSRGAVGYEQYF. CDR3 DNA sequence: TGTGCCAGCAGTCGGGGGGCAGTGGGCTACGAGCAGTACTTC.